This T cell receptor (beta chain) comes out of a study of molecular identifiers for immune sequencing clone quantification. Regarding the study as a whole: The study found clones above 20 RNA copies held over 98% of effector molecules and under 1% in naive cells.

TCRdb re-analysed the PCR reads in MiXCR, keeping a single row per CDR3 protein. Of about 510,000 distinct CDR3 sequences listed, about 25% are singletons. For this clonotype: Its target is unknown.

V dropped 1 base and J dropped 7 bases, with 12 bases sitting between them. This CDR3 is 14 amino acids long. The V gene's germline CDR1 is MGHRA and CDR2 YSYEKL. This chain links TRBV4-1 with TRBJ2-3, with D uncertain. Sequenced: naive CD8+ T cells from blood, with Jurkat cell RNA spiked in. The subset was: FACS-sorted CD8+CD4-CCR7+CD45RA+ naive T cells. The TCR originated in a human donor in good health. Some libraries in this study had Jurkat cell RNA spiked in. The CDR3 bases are TGCGCCAGCAGCCAAGGGGCTGGCTCAAATACGCAGTATTTT. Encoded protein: CASSQGAGSNTQYF.